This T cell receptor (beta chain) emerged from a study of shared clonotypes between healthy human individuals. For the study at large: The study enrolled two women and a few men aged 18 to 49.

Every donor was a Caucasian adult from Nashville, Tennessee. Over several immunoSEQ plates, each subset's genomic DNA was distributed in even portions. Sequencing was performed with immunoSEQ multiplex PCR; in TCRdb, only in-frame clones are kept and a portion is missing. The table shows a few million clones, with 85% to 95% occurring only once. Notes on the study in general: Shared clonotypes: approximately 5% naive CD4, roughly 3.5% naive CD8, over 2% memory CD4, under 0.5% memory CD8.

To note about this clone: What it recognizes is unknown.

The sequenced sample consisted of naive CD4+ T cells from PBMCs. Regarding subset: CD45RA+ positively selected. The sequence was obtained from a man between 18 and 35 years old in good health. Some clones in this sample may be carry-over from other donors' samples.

The CDR3 sequence is CASSGAGGGQETQYF. CDR3 nucleotides: TGTGCCAGCAGTGGGGCAGGAGGGGGACAAGAGACCCAGTACTTC. The rearrangement uses TRBV28 and TRBJ2-5; D tentatively fits TRBD1 or TRBD2 (6 bases each). The V gene's germline CDR1 is MDHEN and CDR2 SYDVKM. The CDR3 consists of 15 residues. The ends were cut back, 5 bases at V and 2 bases at J, with 15 bases in the middle.